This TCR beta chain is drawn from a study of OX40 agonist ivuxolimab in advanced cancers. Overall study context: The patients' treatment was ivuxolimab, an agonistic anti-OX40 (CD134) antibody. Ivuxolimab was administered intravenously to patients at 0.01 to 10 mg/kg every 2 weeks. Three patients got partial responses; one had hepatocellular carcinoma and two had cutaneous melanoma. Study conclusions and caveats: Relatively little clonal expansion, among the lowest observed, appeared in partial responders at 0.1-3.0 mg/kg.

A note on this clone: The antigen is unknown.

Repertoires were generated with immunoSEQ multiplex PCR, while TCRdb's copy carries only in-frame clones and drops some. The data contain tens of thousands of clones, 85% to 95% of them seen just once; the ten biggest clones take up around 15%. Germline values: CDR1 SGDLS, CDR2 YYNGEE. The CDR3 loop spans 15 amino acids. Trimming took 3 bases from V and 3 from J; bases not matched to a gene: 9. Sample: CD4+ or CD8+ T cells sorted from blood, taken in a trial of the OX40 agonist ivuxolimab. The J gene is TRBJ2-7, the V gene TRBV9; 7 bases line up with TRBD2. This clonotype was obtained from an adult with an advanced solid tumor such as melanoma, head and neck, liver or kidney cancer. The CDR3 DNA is TGTGCCAGCAGCGCCGAGGCTAGCGGAGTCTACGAGCAGTACTTC. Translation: CASSAEASGVYEQYF. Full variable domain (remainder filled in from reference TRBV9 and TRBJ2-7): DSGVTQTPKHLITATGQRVTLRCSPRSGDLSVYWYQQSLDQGLQFLIQYYNGEERAKGNILERFSAQQFPDLHSELNLSSLELGDSALYFCASSAEASGVYEQYFGPGTRLTVT.